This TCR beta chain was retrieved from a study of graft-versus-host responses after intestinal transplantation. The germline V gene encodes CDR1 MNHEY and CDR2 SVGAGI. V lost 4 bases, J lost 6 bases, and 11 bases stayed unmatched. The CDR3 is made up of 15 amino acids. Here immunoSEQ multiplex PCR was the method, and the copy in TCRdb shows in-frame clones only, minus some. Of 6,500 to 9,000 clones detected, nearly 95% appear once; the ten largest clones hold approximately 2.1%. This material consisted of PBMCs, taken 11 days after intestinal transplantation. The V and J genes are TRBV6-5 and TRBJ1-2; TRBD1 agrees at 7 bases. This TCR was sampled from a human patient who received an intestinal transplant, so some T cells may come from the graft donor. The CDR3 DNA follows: TGTGCCAGCAGTTCCCCCCGGGACAGTCAGGATGGCTACACCTTC. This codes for CASSSPRDSQDGYTF.